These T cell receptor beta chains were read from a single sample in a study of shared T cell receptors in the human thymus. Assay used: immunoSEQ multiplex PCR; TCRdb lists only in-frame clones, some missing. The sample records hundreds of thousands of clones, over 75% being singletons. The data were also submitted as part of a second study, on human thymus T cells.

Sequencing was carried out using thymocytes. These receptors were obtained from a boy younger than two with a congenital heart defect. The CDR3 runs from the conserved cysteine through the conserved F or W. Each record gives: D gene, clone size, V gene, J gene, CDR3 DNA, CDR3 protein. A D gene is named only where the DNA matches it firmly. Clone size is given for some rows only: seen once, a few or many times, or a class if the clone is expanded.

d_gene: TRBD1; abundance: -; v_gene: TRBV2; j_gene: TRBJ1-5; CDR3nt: TGTGCCAGCAGTCTTCCAGGGGGCGGGAATCAGCCCCAGCATTTT; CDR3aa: CASSLPGGGNQPQHF
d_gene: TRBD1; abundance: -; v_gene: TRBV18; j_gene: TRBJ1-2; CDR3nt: TGTGCCAGCTCACCATCCCGACAGGGAAAAGGCTACACCTTC; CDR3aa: CASSPSRQGKGYTF
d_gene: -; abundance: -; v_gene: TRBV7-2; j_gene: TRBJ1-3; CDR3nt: TGTGCCAGCAGCTTCCCCCCGGTCTCTGGAAACACCATATATTTT; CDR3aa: CASSFPPVSGNTIYF
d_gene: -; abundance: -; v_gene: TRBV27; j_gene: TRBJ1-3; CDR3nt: TGTGCCAGCAGTTTTCGGGGGAGAGGAAACACCATATATTTT; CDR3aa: CASSFRGRGNTIYF
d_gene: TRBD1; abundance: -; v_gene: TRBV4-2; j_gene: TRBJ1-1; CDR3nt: TGTGCCAGCAGCCAAGGGAGGAATCCCGGGACAGGGGAGGAGGATGAAGCTTTCTTT; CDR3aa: CASSQGRNPGTGEEDEAFF
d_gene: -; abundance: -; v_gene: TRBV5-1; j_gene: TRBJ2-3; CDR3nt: TGCGCCAGCAGCTTGGAGGGCGGGTTCCGGGATACGCAGTATTTT; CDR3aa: CASSLEGGFRDTQYF
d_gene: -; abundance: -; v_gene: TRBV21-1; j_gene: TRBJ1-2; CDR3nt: TGTGCCAGCAGCCACCGGACAGGGGGCTATGGCTACACCTTC; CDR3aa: CASSHRTGGYGYTF
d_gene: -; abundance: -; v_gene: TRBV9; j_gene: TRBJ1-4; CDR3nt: TGTGCCAGCAGCGTAGAGGCGAGAGGGGGGGGTGAAAAACTGTTTTTT; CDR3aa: CASSVEARGGGEKLFF
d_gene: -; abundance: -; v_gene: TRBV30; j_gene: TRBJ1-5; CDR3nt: TGTGCCTGGAGTGGGACAGCACCTAATCAGCCCCAGCATTTT; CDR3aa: CAWSGTAPNQPQHF
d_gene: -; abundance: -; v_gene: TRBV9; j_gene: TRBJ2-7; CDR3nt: TGTGCCAGCAGCGTAGATGGGGGGTCCTCCTACGAGCAGTACTTC; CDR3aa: CASSVDGGSSYEQYF
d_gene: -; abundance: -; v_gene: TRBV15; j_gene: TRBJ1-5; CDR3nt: TGTGCCACCAGCAGTGTCAGTGGTCAGCCCCAGCATTTT; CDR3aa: CATSSVSGQPQHF
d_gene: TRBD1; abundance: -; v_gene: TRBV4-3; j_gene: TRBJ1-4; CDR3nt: TGCGCCAGCAGCCAAGATGGGGACAGGGGGGGAACTAATGAAAAACTGTTTTTT; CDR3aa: CASSQDGDRGGTNEKLFF
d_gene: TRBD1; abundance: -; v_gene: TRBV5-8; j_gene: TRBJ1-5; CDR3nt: TGTGCCAGCAGCTTTCAAGTCCCCGGGACAGGGATTCAGCCCCAGCATTTT; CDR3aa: CASSFQVPGTGIQPQHF
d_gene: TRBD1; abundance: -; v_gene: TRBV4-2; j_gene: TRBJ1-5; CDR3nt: TGTGCCAGCAGCCAATTCCCTGGCCCGGGACAGGGGGTGGGATATAGCAATCAGCCCCAGCATTTT; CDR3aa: CASSQFPGPGQGVGYSNQPQHF
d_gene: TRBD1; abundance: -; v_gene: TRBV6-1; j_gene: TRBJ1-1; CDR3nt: TGTGCCAGCCGAGGACAGGGTCGAACTGAAGCTTTCTTT; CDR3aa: CASRGQGRTEAFF
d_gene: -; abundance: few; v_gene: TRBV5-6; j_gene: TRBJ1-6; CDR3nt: TGTGCCAGCAGCCTCGGGGTGCACACTTTTGCCCTCCACTTT; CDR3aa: CASSLGVHTFALHF
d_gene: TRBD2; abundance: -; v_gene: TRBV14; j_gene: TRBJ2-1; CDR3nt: TGTGCCAGCAGCCAAGCCGGGGGCGAGCGGGAGGGCCACAATGAGCAGTTCTTC; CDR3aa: CASSQAGGEREGHNEQFF
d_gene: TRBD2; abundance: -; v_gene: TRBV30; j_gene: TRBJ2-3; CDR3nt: TGTGCCTGGACGACTAGCGGGTTCACAGATACGCAGTATTTT; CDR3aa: CAWTTSGFTDTQYF
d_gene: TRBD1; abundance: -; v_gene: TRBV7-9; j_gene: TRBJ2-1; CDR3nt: TGTGCCAGCAGCCACCGATCGGGGACAGGAGTTAATGAGCAGTTCTTC; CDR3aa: CASSHRSGTGVNEQFF
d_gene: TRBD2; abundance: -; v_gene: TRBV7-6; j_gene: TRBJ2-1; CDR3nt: TGTGCCAGCAGCCAAGGCGGCGGGAGGACCTACAATGAGCAGTTCTTC; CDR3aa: CASSQGGGRTYNEQFF
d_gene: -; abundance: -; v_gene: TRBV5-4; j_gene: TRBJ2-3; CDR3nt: TGTGCCAGCAGCCCCCCGAAGTCGGCGGGGGCCTACACAGATACGCAGTATTTT; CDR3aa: CASSPPKSAGAYTDTQYF
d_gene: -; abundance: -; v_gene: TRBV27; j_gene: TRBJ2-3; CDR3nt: TGTGCCAGCAGTTTATCAGCGGAACCCGATACGCAGTATTTT; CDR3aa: CASSLSAEPDTQYF
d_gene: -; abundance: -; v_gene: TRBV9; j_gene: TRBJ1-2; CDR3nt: TGTGCCAGCAGCGGACGGGGCTATGGCTACACCTTC; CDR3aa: CASSGRGYGYTF
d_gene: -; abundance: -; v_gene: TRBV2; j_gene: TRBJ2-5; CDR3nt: TGTGCCAGCAATGCTAACGGGGAGACCCAGTACTTC; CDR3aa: CASNANGETQYF
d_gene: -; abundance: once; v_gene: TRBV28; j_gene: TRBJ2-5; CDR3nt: TGTGCCAGCAGTTTCCGGGGAGAGACCCAGTACTTC; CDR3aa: CASSFRGETQYF
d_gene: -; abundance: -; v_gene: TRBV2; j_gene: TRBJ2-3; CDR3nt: TGTGCCAGCCCTAAGAGCACCTGCACAGATACGCAGTATTTT; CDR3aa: CASPKSTCTDTQYF
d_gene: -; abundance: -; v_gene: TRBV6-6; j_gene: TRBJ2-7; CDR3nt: TGTGCCAGCACCCAGGGATCGGGACTCAGCGAGCAGTACTTC; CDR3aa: CASTQGSGLSEQYF
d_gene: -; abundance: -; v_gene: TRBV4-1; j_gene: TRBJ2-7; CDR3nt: TGCGCCAGCAGCCAAGCGGGAGACAAAAGTGGTTACGAGCAGTACTTC; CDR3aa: CASSQAGDKSGYEQYF
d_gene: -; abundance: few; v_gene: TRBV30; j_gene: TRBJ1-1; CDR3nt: TGTGCCTGGAGTGTTTGGGGGGGGAACACTGAAGCTTTCTTT; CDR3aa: CAWSVWGGNTEAFF
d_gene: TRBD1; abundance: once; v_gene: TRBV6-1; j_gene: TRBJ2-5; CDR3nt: TGTGCCAGCAGACCCGACAGGGGGAGAGAGACCCAGTACTTC; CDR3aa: CASRPDRGRETQYF
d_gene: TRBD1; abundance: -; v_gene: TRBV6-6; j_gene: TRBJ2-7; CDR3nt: TGTGCCAGCAGTTACTCGGGACAGGGGACGGGCGAGCAGTACTTC; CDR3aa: CASSYSGQGTGEQYF
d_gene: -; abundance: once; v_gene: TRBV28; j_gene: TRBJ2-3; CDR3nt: TGTGCCAGCAGCCGGACACAAAACGCCTTCACAGATACGCAGTATTTT; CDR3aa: CASSRTQNAFTDTQYF
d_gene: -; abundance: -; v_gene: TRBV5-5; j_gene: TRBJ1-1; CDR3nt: TGTGCCAGCACCCCCGCCGGGGGGGCGCACACTGAAGCTTTCTTT; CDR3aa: CASTPAGGAHTEAFF
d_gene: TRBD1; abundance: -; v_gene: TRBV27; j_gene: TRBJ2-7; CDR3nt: TGTGCCAGCACAGGGGGCGCAGGTTACGAGCAGTACTTC; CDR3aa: CASTGGAGYEQYF
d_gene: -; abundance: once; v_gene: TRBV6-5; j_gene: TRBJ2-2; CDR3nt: TGTGCCAGCAGTTACCCCGGCTTAGGAGGCACCGGGGAGCTGTTTTTT; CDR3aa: CASSYPGLGGTGELFF
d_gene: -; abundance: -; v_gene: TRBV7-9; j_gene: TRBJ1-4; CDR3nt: TGTGCCAGCAGGGGGATGACAGTCGAAGAAAAACTGTTTTTT; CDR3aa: CASRGMTVEEKLFF
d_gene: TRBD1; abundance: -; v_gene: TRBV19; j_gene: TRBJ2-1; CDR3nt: TGTGCGTCGACAGGGCAGTATAGCTCCTACAATGAGCAGTTCTTC; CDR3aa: CASTGQYSSYNEQFF
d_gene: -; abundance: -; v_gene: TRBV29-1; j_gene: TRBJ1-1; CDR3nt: TGCAGCGTTGAGTTTTTTAAGAACACTGAAGCTTTCTTT; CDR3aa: CSVEFFKNTEAFF
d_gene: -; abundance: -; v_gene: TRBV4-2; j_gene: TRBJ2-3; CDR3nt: TGTGCCAGCAGCCAAGAGGGGGGGGCCATTATAGATACGCAGTATTTT; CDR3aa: CASSQEGGAIIDTQYF
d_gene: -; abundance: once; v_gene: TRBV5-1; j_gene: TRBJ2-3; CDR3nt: TGCGCCAGCAGCTACCGACAAGCTAGCACAGATACGCAGTATTTT; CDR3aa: CASSYRQASTDTQYF
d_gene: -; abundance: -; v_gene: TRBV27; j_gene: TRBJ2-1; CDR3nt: TGTGCCAGCAGCCTCCCAGGGTACAATGAGCAGTTCTTC; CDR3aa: CASSLPGYNEQFF
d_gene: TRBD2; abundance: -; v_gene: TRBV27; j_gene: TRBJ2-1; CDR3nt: TGTGCCAGCAGCCTGAGATTTCGACTAGCGGGGGGGCCGGATGAGCAGTTCTTC; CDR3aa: CASSLRFRLAGGPDEQFF
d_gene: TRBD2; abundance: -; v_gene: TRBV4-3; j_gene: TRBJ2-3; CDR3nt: TGCGCCAGCAGCGTTGGCCTAGCGGGTAGGAGCACAGATACGCAGTATTTT; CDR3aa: CASSVGLAGRSTDTQYF
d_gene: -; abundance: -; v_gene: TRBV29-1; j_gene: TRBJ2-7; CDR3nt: TGCAGCGTCGCCCCCCGACTAGGGAGAGACTACGAGCAGTACTTC; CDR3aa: CSVAPRLGRDYEQYF
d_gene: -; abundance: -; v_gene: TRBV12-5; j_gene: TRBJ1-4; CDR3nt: TGTGCTAGTGGTTCTGCGCGTTACAGGGTCGGTGGGGAAAAACTGTTTTTT; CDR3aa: CASGSARYRVGGEKLFF
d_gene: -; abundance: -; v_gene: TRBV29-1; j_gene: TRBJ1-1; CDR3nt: TGCAGCGCTAAGATGGTCTCCCCTTTTGAAGCTTTCTTT; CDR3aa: CSAKMVSPFEAFF
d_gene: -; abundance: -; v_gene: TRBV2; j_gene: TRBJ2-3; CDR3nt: TGTGCCAGCAGCCTGGTAGCGGCTTCCACAGATACGCAGTATTTT; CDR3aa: CASSLVAASTDTQYF
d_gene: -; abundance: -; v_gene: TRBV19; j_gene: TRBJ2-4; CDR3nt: TGTGCCAGTGGGGGGTTAGTGGCCAAAAACATTCAGTACTTC; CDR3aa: CASGGLVAKNIQYF
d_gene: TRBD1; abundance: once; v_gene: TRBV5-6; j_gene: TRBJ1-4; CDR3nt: TGTGCCAGCAGCTTCCAAGCCCCCGGGACAGAACTTTTTGAAAAACTGTTTTTT; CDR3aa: CASSFQAPGTELFEKLFF
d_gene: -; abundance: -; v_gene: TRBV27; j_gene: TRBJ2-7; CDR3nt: TGTGCCAGCAGTTCCATAGCGTCAGCCATCCACGAGCAGTACTTC; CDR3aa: CASSSIASAIHEQYF
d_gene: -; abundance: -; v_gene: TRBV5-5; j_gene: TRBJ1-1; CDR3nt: TGTGCCAGCAGTTTGACATCGTACACTGAAGCTTTCTTT; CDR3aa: CASSLTSYTEAFF